This TCR beta chain was captured by sequencing in a study of T cell repertoires in cytomegalovirus infection (dated by TCRdb to the late 2010s). Study-level background: The peptide stimulations were aimed at well-studied HLA-B-restricted epitopes as well as recently identified HLA-C-restricted CMV epitopes, whose presentation resists viral immunomodulation. Donor HLA type was relevant to the analysis, because carriage of CMV infection together with the matching HLA type was indicated by public TCR beta signatures. Paper-wide results and their limitations: The ex vivo response was dominated by HLA-C-restricted CMV-specific TCR beta clonotypes, and the single most frequent clonotype in two of eight donors was supplied by these HLA-C-restricted clonotypes. In both this cohort and an independent roughly 350-donor cohort, the cumulative frequency of public TCR beta family members distinguished carriers of CMV infection plus the relevant HLA type.

This clonotype came up once. Its binding antigen is unknown. No much larger clone exists at a distance of one base, and base qualities are not known. A lone read offers only weak evidence. TCRdb names Illumina HiSeq 1500 as the instrument used. TCRdb reprocessed the public reads (quality trimming at Q25 with fastp, clone calling with MiXCR) and kept in-frame beta chains. A single entry per CDR3 protein holds the most common genes and DNA from its merged rows. In this sample the table shows around 770,000 distinct CDR3 sequences, about 29% of which occur a single time. The ten largest clonotypes hold 10% to 15% of the sample. The meaning of the sample's treatment or condition label: in vitro stimulation with specific CMV peptide epitopes to enrich CMV-specific T cells. Relative to germline, V is 1 base shorter and J is 5 bases shorter, with 12 bases between their ends. From a lookup of the germline V gene, CDR1 and CDR2 are MGHRA and YSYEKL. Inclusive of the bounding cysteine and phenylalanine, the CDR3 is 14 residues long. Solely the CDR3 DNA is kept, with 42 bases framed from the first base.

This receptor was obtained from a human donor in good health (CMV status not recorded). Some clones in this sample may be carry-over from other donors' samples. This specimen was cultured CD8+ T cells from PBMCs, taken from culture after CMV antigen stimulation. This chain is built from TRBV4-1 and TRBJ2-7; a weak D assignment points to TRBD1 (5 bases agree). The CDR3 region has the sequence CASSQGSRAHEQYF. At the DNA level, the sequence is TGCGCCAGCAGCCAAGGGTCCAGGGCCCACGAGCAGTACTTC.